The rows below give T cell receptor beta chains drawn from one sample of a study of blood T cell repertoires in COVID-19. The data were produced by immunoSEQ multiplex PCR, yet TCRdb's version contains in-frame clones alone and is incomplete. The sample yields some 70,000 clones, 76% seen once. The sequenced material came from peripheral blood. The receptors shown here come from a man between 60 and 70 years old with COVID-19, enrolled during active disease. The CDR3 runs from the conserved cysteine through the conserved F or W. The D gene is left open where the match is weak. A row's size may be missing; if present it is once, few, many or a size class.

V: TRBV7-9
size: NA
J: TRBJ2-3
D: NA
DNA: TGTGCCAGCAGAATCTTCGCAGATACGCAGTATTTT
CDR3: CASRIFADTQYF

V: TRBV5-6
size: NA
J: TRBJ1-5
D: NA
DNA: TGTGCCAGCAGCTTGGGAGGGAAGGCGCCCCAGCATTTT
CDR3: CASSLGGKAPQHF

V: TRBV5-1
size: medium-sized
J: TRBJ1-6
D: NA
DNA: TGCGCCAGCAGCTTGGGCAGGGGTGATAATTCACCCCTCCACTTT
CDR3: CASSLGRGDNSPLHF

V: TRBV9
size: NA
J: TRBJ2-5
D: NA
DNA: TGTGCCAGCAGCGTAGTGCCAGGGCCAGAGACCCAGTACTTC
CDR3: CASSVVPGPETQYF

V: TRBV5-1
size: NA
J: TRBJ2-1
D: NA
DNA: TGCGCCAGCAGCTCGCCCGGGGGACCCAGTTTTGGGGATGAGCAGTTCTTC
CDR3: CASSSPGGPSFGDEQFF

V: TRBV20-1
size: NA
J: TRBJ2-1
D: NA
DNA: TGCAGTGCTAGTCCGGGAGATGAGCAGTTCTTC
CDR3: CSASPGDEQFF

V: TRBV6-1
size: NA
J: TRBJ1-2
D: TRBD1
DNA: TGTGCCAGCAGTGAGGACAGGCTCACTAATTATGGCTACACCTTC
CDR3: CASSEDRLTNYGYTF

V: TRBV7-9
size: NA
J: TRBJ1-3
D: TRBD1
DNA: TGTGCCAGCACCTCTAACAGGGACAGAAGGAACACCATATATTTT
CDR3: CASTSNRDRRNTIYF

V: TRBV6-5
size: once
J: TRBJ1-1
D: NA
DNA: TGTGCCAGCAGGTACCAAGGGGCAATAAACACTGAAGCTTTCTTT
CDR3: CASRYQGAINTEAFF

V: TRBV5-6
size: few
J: TRBJ1-2
D: TRBD1
DNA: TGTGCCAGCAGCTTCCGGGACAGGGATGGCTATGGCTACACCTTC
CDR3: CASSFRDRDGYGYTF

V: TRBV19
size: NA
J: TRBJ1-4
D: NA
DNA: TGTGCCAGTAGTATCTCGGGGGGCGCGTTTGAAAAACTGTTTTTT
CDR3: CASSISGGAFEKLFF

V: TRBV28
size: NA
J: TRBJ1-1
D: TRBD1
DNA: TGTGCCAGCAGTTTAAGGCCAGGGGGCACTGAAGCTTTCTTT
CDR3: CASSLRPGGTEAFF

V: TRBV28
size: NA
J: TRBJ1-2
D: NA
DNA: TGTGCCAGCAGTTTTGACATAAAGGGGTATGGCTACACCTTC
CDR3: CASSFDIKGYGYTF

V: TRBV29-1
size: NA
J: TRBJ2-5
D: TRBD2
DNA: TGCAGCGTTAGTAAAGCGGGGGGGCTATTTGAGACCCAGTACTTC
CDR3: CSVSKAGGLFETQYF

V: TRBV2
size: NA
J: TRBJ2-5
D: NA
DNA: TGTGCCACCGGAGGGGGCGCCCAGTACTTC
CDR3: CATGGGAQYF

V: TRBV11-1
size: NA
J: TRBJ1-1
D: TRBD1
DNA: TGTGCCAGCAGATTAGACAGGGGGCAGTACACTGAAGCTTTCTTT
CDR3: CASRLDRGQYTEAFF

V: TRBV19
size: NA
J: TRBJ2-7
D: TRBD1
DNA: TGTGCCAGTAGTATGGGACAGGGTCCGTACGAGCAGTACTTC
CDR3: CASSMGQGPYEQYF

V: TRBV12-3/TRBV12-4
size: NA
J: TRBJ2-4
D: NA
DNA: TGTGCCAGCAGGAAAACCGGCGGGGCCATTCAGTACTTC
CDR3: CASRKTGGAIQYF

V: TRBV27
size: few
J: TRBJ1-1
D: NA
DNA: TGTGCCAGCAGTTCAGACAGACTGAACACTGAAGCTTTCTTT
CDR3: CASSSDRLNTEAFF

V: TRBV5-4
size: NA
J: TRBJ2-7
D: NA
DNA: TGTGCCAGCAGCTTGGAACTAGGTAGTTACGAGCAGTACTTC
CDR3: CASSLELGSYEQYF

V: TRBV7-3
size: NA
J: TRBJ2-2
D: NA
DNA: TGTGCCAGCAGCCTGGACAGGAACACCGGGGAGCTGTTTTTT
CDR3: CASSLDRNTGELFF

V: TRBV5-4
size: NA
J: TRBJ2-5
D: TRBD2
DNA: TGTGCCAGCTCTAGCGGGGGGGCCCGAGAGACCCAGTACTTC
CDR3: CASSSGGARETQYF

V: TRBV28
size: NA
J: TRBJ2-7
D: NA
DNA: TGTGCCAGCAGGCTTACAGGGAGTAGGGAGCAGTACTTC
CDR3: CASRLTGSREQYF

V: TRBV19
size: once
J: TRBJ2-7
D: TRBD1
DNA: TGTGCCAGTACCAGTCGGACAGGGGTCGAGCAGTACTTC
CDR3: CASTSRTGVEQYF

V: TRBV6-5
size: NA
J: TRBJ2-7
D: NA
DNA: TGTGCCAGGGGGCTAGAGTACGAGCAGTACTTC
CDR3: CARGLEYEQYF

V: TRBV5-1
size: NA
J: TRBJ2-7
D: TRBD1
DNA: TGCGCCAGCAGCTTGGACAGGGGTCTGAACGAGCAGTACTTC
CDR3: CASSLDRGLNEQYF

V: TRBV10-3
size: NA
J: TRBJ2-7
D: NA
DNA: TGTGCCACCCGGGAGACAGACTACGAGCAGTACTTC
CDR3: CATRETDYEQYF

V: TRBV27
size: NA
J: TRBJ2-1
D: TRBD2
DNA: TGTGCCAGCAGTGCGACGGGACTAGCGGTTAATGAGCAGTTCTTC
CDR3: CASSATGLAVNEQFF

V: TRBV5-1
size: NA
J: TRBJ1-4
D: NA
DNA: TGCGCCAGCAGCTTCCAGGGGAGCCCTAATGAAAAACTGTTTTTT
CDR3: CASSFQGSPNEKLFF

V: TRBV11-2
size: NA
J: TRBJ1-1
D: NA
DNA: TGTGCCAGCAGCTTAACAGGATTGAACACTGAAGCTTTCTTT
CDR3: CASSLTGLNTEAFF

V: TRBV20-1
size: NA
J: TRBJ2-5
D: NA
DNA: TGCAGTGCGGGGGGTCAAGAGACCCAGTACTTC
CDR3: CSAGGQETQYF

V: TRBV18
size: once
J: TRBJ2-3
D: NA
DNA: TGTGCCAGCTCTCCCGCTTCGTCAGTTTCCACAGATACGCAGTATTTT
CDR3: CASSPASSVSTDTQYF

V: TRBV19
size: NA
J: TRBJ2-3
D: TRBD1
DNA: TGTGCCAGTAGTATAACGGGACAGAGCACAGATACGCAGTATTTT
CDR3: CASSITGQSTDTQYF

V: TRBV3-1/TRBV3-2
size: NA
J: TRBJ2-1
D: TRBD1
DNA: TGTGCCAGCAGCCCGACAGGGTACAATGAGCAGTTCTTC
CDR3: CASSPTGYNEQFF

V: TRBV10-1
size: NA
J: TRBJ2-3
D: NA
DNA: TGCGCCAGCAGTGGGACTAGCACAGATACGCAGTATTTT
CDR3: CASSGTSTDTQYF

V: TRBV11-3
size: NA
J: TRBJ2-7
D: TRBD1
DNA: TGTGCCAGCAGCGACCGGGACAGACCCTACGAGCAGTACTTC
CDR3: CASSDRDRPYEQYF

V: TRBV29-1
size: NA
J: TRBJ1-1
D: NA
DNA: TGCAGCGCCCTGACAAGAGAAAGGACTGAAGCTTTCTTT
CDR3: CSALTRERTEAFF